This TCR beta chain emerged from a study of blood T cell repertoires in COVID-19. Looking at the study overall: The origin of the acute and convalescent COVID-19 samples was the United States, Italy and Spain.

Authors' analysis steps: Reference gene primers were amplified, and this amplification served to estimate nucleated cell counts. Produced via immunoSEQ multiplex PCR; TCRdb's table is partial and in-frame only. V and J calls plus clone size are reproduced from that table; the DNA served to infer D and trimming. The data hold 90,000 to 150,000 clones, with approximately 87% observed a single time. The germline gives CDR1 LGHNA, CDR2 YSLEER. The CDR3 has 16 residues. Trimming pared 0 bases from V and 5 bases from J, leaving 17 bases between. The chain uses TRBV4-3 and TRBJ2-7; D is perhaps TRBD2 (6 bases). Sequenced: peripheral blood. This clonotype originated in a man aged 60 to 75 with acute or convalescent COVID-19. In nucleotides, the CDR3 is TGCGCCAGCAGCCAAGACGGGTCGGGAGTCGGCGACGAGCAGTACTTC. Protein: CASSQDGSGVGDEQYF.